This T cell receptor (beta chain) was retrieved from a study of beta chain features in type 1 diabetes (dated by TCRdb to 2016 to 2019). With respect to the entire study: Mean age, gender distribution, total cell number and subset yield were not different between patients and healthy donors. A total of roughly 100 million sorted cells were examined across all samples, and RNA yield correlated strongly with the number of cells per subset. The study compared the TCRB repertoires of sorted circulating CD4+ T cell subsets in recently diagnosed type 1 diabetes patients with those in matched healthy donors. Naive and central memory subsets were obtained from all 30 or so donors, but regulatory and stem cell-like memory subsets were isolated from only 8 patients and roughly eight healthy donors. Here is what the overall study found, with its caveats: Type 1 diabetes patients showed a moderate but significant shortening of TCRB CDR3 length in all four CD4+ subsets. At VDJ recombination sites, type 1 diabetes patients had fewer insertions and more deleted nucleotides, which implies abnormalities in thymic rearrangement. Sequencing cDNA rather than genomic DNA could over-represent highly expressing activated cells, although activation and CD3 levels did not differ between groups. Naive, central memory and regulatory TCRB repertoires appeared to be more similar among patients than among healthy donors. Because the HLA sub-analyses included only small numbers of individuals, any influence of HLA type on TCRB rearrangement was left unresolved. Shorter templates might have been favored by PCR, but patient and control samples were amplified and corrected together, so both groups would have been affected equally by any skew.

The entire isolated RNA was reverse transcribed using the High Capacity cDNA Reverse Transcription Kit, and thus expressed TCRB transcripts were sequenced. Deep immunoSEQ sequencing was performed on naive, central memory and regulatory T cell samples, with an average of roughly 3.5 million total reads per sample. After sorted cells were lysed in RLT buffer, RNA was extracted with DNase-treated RNeasy Micro or Mini kits, with the choice depending on cell number. Each cell subset was processed on its own to prevent cross-contamination, while patient and healthy donor samples were processed together. The immunoSEQ multiplex PCR was used to amplify TCRB sequences from cDNA, yielding 87-bp fragments that span the CDR3 region. Sequencing of the amplicons was done on the Illumina HiSeq platform. The original methods were these. Synthetic template baselines were used to correct PCR bias computationally, reads within Hamming distance 2 were collapsed, and singletons that could not be merged were discarded. Reads were aligned to IMGT to assign V, D and J genes, CDR3 length, and insertions or deletions at six rearrangement sites. Within each subset, clonotype counts were normalized to sorted cell number, after which true diversity and Gini coefficients were computed with the tcR R package. Repertoire sharing was quantified using the overlap coefficient calculated on TCRB nucleotide sequences. Out-of-frame TCRB sequences from naive cells were analyzed as a proxy for the pre-selection repertoire. TCRdb's version of the immuneACCESS table is confined to in-frame rearrangements and falls short of the full clone set. An unresolved V gene accounts for under half of the shortfall where checked; the remainder is of unknown origin. V, J and clone size are taken as reported in that table, and D and trimming were inferred from the DNA itself. Within this sample are fewer than 250,000 clones, with roughly 13% of them counted one time only. Of the sample, about 0.027% is held by the ten largest clones.

V lost 5 bases and J lost 3 bases; the stretch between them is 10 bases long. For CDR1 and CDR2, the germline V gene (reference sequence) lists SEHNR and FQNEAQ. The CDR3 goes from the cysteine to the phenylalanine over 13 residues. Only the CDR3 DNA stays, 39 bases, in frame from base 1. A single peripheral blood draw of approximately 100 mL on average was collected from each donor into heparinised tubes. Using a panel that included CD45RO, CCR7, CD25, CD127, CD95 and CD27, naive, central memory, regulatory and stem cell-like memory CD4+ T cells were sorted on a BD FACSAria II. A purity above 98% was achieved for all sorted populations. Right away, PBMCs were isolated by Lymphoprep density gradient centrifugation and were stained directly, with no culture step. To minimize batch effects, samples were stained and sorted in pairs, one healthy donor with one patient per experiment. This clone has just a few counts. It lacks a known antigen. One base away there is no much larger clone; base qualities are not given.

This TCR was sampled from a woman between 40 and 50 years old in good health. Material for sequencing was naive CD4+ T cells from blood. The meaning of the sample's cell subset or site label: true naive CD4+ T cells. The chain uses TRBV7-9 and TRBJ1-1; the D gene lacks a confident call. The DNA sequence is as follows: TGTGCCAGCAGCCGAGGGCGAGACACTGAAGCTTTCTTT. Its protein is CASSRGRDTEAFF.